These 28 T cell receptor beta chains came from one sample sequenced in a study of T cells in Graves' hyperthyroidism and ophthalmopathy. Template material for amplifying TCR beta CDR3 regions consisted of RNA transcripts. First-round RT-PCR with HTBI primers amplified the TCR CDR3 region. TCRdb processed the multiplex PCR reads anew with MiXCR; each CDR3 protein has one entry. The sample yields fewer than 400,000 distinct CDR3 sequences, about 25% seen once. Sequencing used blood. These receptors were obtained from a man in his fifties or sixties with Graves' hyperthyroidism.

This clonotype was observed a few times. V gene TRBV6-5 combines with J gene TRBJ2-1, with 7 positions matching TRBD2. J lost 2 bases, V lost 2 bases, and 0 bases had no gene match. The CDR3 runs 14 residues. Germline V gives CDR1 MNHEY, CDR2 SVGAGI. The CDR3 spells CASSYGLAYNEQFF. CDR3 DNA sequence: TGTGCCAGCAGTTACGGACTAGCCTACAATGAGCAGTTCTTC.

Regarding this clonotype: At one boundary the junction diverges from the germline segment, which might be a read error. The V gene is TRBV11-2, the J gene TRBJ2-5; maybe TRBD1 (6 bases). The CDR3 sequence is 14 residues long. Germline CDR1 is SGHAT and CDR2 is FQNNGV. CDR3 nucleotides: TGTGCCAGCAGCTTCCAGGGGTTCCAAGAGTCCCAGTACTTC. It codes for CASSFQGFQESQYF. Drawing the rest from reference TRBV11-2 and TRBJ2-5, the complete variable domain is EAGVAQSPRYKIIEKRQSVAFWCNPISGHATLYWYQQILGQGPKLLIQFQNNGVVDDSQLPKDRFSAERLKGVDSTLKIQPAKLEDSAVYLCASSFQGFQESQYFGPGTRLLVL.

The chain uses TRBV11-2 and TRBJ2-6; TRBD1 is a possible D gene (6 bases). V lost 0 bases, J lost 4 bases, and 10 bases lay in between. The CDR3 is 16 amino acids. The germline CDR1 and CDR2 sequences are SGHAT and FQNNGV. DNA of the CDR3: TGTGCCAGCAGCTTAGAAAGGGGGTCCGGGGCCAACGTCCTGACTTTC. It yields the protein CASSLERGSGANVLTF.

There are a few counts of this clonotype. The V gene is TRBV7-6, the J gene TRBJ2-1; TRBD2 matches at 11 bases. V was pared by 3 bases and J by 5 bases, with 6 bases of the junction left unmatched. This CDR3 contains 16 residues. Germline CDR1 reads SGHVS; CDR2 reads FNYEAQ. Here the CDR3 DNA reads TGTGCCAGCAGCTTGACCGGGACTAGCGGCGACAATGAGCAGTTCTTC. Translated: CASSLTGTSGDNEQFF.

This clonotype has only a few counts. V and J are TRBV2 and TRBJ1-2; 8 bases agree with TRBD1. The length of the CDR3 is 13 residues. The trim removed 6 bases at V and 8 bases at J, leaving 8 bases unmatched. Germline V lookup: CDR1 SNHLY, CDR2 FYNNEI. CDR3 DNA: TGTGCCAGCAGGTCAGACAGGGGAGGCGGCTACACCTTC. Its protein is CASRSDRGGGYTF.

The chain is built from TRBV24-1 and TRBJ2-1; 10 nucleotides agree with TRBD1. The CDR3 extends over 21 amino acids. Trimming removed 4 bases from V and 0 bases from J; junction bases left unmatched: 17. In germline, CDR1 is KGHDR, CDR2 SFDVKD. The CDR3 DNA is TGTGCCACCAGTGACCCTTCGACAGGGGGCCGGCGCGGGAGCTCCTACAATGAGCAGTTCTTC. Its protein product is CATSDPSTGGRRGSSYNEQFF.

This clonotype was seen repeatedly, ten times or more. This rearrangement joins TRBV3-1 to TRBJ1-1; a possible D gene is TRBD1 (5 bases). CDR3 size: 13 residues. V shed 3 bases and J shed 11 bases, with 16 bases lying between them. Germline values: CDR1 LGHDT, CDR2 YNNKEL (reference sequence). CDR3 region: CASSQWDAPAAFF. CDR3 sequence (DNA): TGTGCCAGCAGCCAGTGGGACGCTCCGGCGGCTTTCTTT.

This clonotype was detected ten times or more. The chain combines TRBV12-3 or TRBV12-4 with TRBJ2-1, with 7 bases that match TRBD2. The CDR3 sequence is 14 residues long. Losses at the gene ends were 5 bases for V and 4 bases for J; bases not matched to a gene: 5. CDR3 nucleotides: TGTGCCAGCAGTAGGCGGGAGAGGTACAATGAGCAGTTCTTC. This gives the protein CASSRRERYNEQFF.

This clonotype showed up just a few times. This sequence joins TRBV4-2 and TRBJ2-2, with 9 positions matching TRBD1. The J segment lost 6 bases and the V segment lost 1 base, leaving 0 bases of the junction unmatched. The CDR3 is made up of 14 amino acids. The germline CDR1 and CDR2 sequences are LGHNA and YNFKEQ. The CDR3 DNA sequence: TGTGCCAGCAGCCAAGGACAGGGGGCCGGGGAGCTGTTTTTT. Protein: CASSQGQGAGELFF.

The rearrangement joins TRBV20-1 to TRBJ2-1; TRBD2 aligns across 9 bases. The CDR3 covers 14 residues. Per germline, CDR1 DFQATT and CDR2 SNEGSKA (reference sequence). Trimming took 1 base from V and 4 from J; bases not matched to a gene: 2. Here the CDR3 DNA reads TGCAGTGCTAGAGCGGCGGGGGGGTACAATGAGCAGTTCTTC. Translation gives CSARAAGGYNEQFF.

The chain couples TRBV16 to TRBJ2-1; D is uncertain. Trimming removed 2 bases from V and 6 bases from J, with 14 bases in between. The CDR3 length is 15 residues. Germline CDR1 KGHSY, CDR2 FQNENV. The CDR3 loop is CASSQQGQGGNEQFF. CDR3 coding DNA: TGTGCCAGCAGCCAACAAGGGCAAGGTGGCAATGAGCAGTTCTTC.

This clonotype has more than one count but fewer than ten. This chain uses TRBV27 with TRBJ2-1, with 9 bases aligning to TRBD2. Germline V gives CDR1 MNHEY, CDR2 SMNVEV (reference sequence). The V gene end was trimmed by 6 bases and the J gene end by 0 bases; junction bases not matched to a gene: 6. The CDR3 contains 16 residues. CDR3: CASRLSGRGSYNEQFF. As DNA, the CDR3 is TGTGCCAGCAGGCTTAGCGGGAGAGGCTCCTACAATGAGCAGTTCTTC.

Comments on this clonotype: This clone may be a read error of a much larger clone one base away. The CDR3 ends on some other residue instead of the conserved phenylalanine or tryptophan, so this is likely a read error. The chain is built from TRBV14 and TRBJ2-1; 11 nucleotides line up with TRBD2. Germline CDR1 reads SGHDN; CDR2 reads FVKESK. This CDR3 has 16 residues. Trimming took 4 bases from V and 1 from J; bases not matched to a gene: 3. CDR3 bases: TGTGCCAGCAGCCTACGACTAGCGGGGTCCTACAATGAGCAGTTCTCC. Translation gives CASSLRLAGSYNEQFS.

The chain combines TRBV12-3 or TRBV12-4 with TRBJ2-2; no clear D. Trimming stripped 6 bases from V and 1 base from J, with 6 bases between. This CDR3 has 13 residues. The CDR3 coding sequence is TGTGCCAGCAGCCCTGAGAACACCGGGGAGCTGTTTTTT. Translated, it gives CASSPENTGELFF.

CDR3 sequence reads: CASSELYRDRVFF. CDR3 coding DNA: TGTGCCAGCAGTGAATTATACCGGGACAGGGTTTTCTTT. This chain joins TRBV6-1 and TRBJ1-1; the match to TRBD1 covers 9 bases. There are 13 residues in the CDR3. Trimming cost V 2 bases and J 13 bases; bases outside gene matches: 8. In germline, CDR1 is MNHNS, CDR2 SASEGT.

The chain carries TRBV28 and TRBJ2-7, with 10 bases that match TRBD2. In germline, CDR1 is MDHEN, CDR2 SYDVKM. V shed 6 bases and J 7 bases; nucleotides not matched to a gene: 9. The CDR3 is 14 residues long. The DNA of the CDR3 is TGTGCCAGCAGCCATAGCGGGGGGCAGGTTGAGCAGTACTTC. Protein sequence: CASSHSGGQVEQYF.

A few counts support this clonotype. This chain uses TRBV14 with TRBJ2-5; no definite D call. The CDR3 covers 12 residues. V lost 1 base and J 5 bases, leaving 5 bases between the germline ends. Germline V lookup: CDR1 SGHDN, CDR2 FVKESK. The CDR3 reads CASSQVWETQYF. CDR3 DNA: TGTGCCAGCAGCCAAGTGTGGGAGACCCAGTACTTC.

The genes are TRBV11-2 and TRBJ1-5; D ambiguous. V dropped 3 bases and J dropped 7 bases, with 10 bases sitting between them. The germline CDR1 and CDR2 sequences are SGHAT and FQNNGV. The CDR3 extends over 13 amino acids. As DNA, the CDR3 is TGTGCCAGCAGCTTCGGCAGTGAACAGCCCCAGCATTTT. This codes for CASSFGSEQPQHF.

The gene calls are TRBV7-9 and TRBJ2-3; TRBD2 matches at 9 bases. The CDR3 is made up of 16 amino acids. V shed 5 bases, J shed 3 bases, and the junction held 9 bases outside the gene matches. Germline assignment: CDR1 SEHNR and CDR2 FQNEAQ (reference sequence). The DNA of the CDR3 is TGTGCCAGCAGCCCCTGGCGGGAGGGCCGAACAGATACGCAGTATTTT. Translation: CASSPWREGRTDTQYF.

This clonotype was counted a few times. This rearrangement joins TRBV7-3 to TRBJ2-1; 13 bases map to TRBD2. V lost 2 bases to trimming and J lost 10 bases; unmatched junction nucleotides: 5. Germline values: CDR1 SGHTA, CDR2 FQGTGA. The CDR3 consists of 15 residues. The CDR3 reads CASSLRTSGRQEQFF. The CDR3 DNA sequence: TGTGCCAGCAGCTTACGGACTAGCGGGAGACAGGAGCAGTTCTTC.

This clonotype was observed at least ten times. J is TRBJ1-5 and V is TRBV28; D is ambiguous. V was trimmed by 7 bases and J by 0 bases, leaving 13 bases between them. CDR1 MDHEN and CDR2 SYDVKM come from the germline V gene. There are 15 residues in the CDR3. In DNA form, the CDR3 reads TGTGCCAGCATGGTGACGGGAAATAGCAATCAGCCCCAGCATTTT. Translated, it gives CASMVTGNSNQPQHF.

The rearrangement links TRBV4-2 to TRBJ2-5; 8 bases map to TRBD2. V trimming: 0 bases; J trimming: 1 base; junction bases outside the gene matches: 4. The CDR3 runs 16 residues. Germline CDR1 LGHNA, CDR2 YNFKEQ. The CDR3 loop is CASSQDLAGPQETQYF. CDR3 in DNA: TGTGCCAGCAGCCAAGATTTAGCGGGGCCCCAAGAGACCCAGTACTTC.

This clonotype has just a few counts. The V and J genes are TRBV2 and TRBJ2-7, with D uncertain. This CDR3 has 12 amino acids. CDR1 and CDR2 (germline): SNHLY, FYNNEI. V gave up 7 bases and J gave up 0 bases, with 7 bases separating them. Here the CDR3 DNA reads TGTGCCAGCATGGGGTTCTCCTACGAGCAGTACTTC. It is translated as CASMGFSYEQYF.

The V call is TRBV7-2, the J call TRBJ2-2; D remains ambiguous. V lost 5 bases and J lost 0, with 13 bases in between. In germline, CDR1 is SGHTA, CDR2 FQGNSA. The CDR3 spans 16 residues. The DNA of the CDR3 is TGTGCCAGCAGCCGTCGAGATGGCGCGAACACCGGGGAGCTGTTTTTT. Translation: CASSRRDGANTGELFF. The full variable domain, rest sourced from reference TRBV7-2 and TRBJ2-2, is GAGVSQSPSNKVTEKGKDVELRCDPISGHTALYWYRQSLGQGLEFLIYFQGNSAPDKSGLPSDRFSAERTGGSVSTLTIQRTQQEDSAVYLCASSRRDGANTGELFFGEGSRLTVL.

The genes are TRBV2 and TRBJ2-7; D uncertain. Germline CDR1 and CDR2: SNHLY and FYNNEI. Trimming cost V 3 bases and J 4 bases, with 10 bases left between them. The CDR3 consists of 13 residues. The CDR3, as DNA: TGTGCCAGCAGTGAGCAAGTATTATACGAGCAGTACTTC. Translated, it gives CASSEQVLYEQYF.

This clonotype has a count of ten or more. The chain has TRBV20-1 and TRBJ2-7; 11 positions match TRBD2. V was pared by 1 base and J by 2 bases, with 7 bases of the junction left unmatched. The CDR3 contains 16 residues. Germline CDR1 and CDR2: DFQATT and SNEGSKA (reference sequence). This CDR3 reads CSARGASGRLPYEQYF. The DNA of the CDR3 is TGCAGTGCTAGAGGGGCTAGCGGGAGGCTTCCCTACGAGCAGTACTTC.

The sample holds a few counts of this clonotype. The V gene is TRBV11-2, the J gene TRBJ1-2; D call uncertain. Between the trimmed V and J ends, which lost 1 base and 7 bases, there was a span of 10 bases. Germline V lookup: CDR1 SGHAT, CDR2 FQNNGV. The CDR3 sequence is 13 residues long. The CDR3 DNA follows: TGTGCCAGCAGCTTAGGACCTAAGGGTGGCTACACCTTC. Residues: CASSLGPKGGYTF.

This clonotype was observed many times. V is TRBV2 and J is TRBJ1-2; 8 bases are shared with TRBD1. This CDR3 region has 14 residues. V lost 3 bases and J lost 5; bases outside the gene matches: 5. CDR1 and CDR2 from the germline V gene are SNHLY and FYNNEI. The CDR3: CASSDQGAKYGYTF. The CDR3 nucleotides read TGTGCCAGCAGTGATCAGGGGGCAAAATATGGCTACACCTTC.